This T cell receptor beta chain was retrieved from a study of CD8+ T cells in alopecia areata. Germline CDR1 is SGHRS and CDR2 is YFSETQ. This CDR3 has 17 residues. This clone was recorded a few times. Compared with germline, one end of the junction differs, possibly owing to a read error. Treatment of the sample: oral pan-JAK inhibitor, 5-10 mg twice daily. Researchers took lesional scalp punch biopsies and peripheral blood from people who were alopecia areata patients. RNA was isolated and reverse transcribed to cDNA, the sequencing template. TCRdb's copy holds only in-frame clones and misses some; the assay was immunoSEQ multiplex PCR. The sample shows 200,000 to 250,000 clones, over 60% of them seen only once.

Sequenced here: CD4+ T cells sorted from blood, sampled at week 4, from a patient treated with tofacitinib. The chain uses TRBV5-1 and TRBJ2-5, with 7 bases fitting TRBD2. The clonotype was recovered from a human donor with alopecia areata. The CDR3 DNA reads as TGCGCCAGCAGGTTGGGCGCCTCGTCCAGCGGGGAAGAGACCCAGTACTTC. Protein: CASRLGASSSGEETQYF.